This TCR beta chain was identified during a study of identical twins. This clonotype was observed a handful of times. Its antigen remains unidentified. This CDR3 comprises 11 residues. The germline gives CDR1 DFQATT, CDR2 SNEGSKA (reference sequence). V lost 6 bases, J lost 3 bases, and 6 bases lay in between. Regarding the study as a whole: A cross-sectional statistical analysis, not follow-up of the same donors, supported the conclusions. Researchers reported weaker excess twin sharing in beta out-of-frame sequences.

TCRdb fed the 5' RACE reads into MiXCR, producing one record per CDR3 protein. The table records approximately 680,000 distinct CDR3 sequences, 7% to 7.5% of them present only once. Healthy Caucasians alone served as donors. This sample also belongs to another study, concerning yellow fever vaccine responses in identical twins.

The sequenced sample was PBMCs. The rearrangement links TRBV20-1 to TRBJ2-1; no reliable D call. The TCR was taken from a woman under 30 in good health. CDR3 coding DNA: TGCAGTGCCTCGAACTACAATGAGCAGTTCTTC. Translating gives CSASNYNEQFF.